This TCR beta chain emerged from a study of blood T cell repertoires in COVID-19. Germline V CDR1 and CDR2: SGHRS, YFSETQ. V dropped 0 bases and J dropped 8; count of bases not matched to a gene: 2. This CDR3 has 13 residues. TCRdb's table, derived via immunoSEQ multiplex PCR, lists solely in-frame clones and lacks some. The sample carries around 340,000 clones, roughly 89% recorded once. This TCR was sampled from a woman aged 60 to 75 with COVID-19, enrolled during active disease. The chain carries TRBV5-1 and TRBJ1-1; 9 bases map to TRBD1. Source material: peripheral blood. CDR3 loop: CASSLDRGREAFF. The CDR3, as DNA: TGCGCCAGCAGCTTGGACAGGGGGCGCGAAGCTTTCTTT.